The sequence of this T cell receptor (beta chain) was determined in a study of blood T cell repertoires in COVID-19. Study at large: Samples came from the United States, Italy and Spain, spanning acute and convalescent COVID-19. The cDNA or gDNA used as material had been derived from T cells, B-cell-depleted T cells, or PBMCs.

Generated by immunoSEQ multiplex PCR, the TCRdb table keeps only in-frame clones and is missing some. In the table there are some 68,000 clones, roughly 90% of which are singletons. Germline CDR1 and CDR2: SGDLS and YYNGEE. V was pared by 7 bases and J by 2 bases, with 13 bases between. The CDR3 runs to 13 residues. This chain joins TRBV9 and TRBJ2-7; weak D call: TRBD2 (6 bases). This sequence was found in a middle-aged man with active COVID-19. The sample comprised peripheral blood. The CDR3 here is CASGPWEAYEQYF. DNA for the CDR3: TGTGCCAGCGGACCTTGGGAGGCCTACGAGCAGTACTTC.